The clone carrying this T cell receptor beta chain was observed at least ten times. The antigen is undetermined. CDR3 size: 11 residues. Between the trimmed V and J ends, which lost 5 bases and 4 bases, there was a span of 8 bases. The V gene's germline CDR1 is SQVTM and CDR2 ANQGSEA. Time point defined: patch test 3, about 24 weeks after DPC sensitization. Treatment given: therapeutic diphenylcyclopropenone sensitization with weekly scalp DPC. This entry comes from a study of human T cells and chemical hapten exposure. Study overall: The scalp of each patient received a weekly diphenylcyclopropenone dose for the full roughly 22-week study. Minor volume differences among pooled libraries chiefly drove per-sample TCR yield variation. General study results and limits: TCRs above 1 in 1000 frequency did not change with DPC sensitization. While controls formed fewer of them, expanded TCRs formed significantly more large CDR3 similarity clusters.

TCRdb ran MiXCR on the RACE reads and lists one entry per CDR3 protein. The repertoire holds about 190,000 distinct CDR3 sequences, with around 25% as singletons. The clonotype originates from a middle-aged woman with alopecia areata. Some clones in this sample may be carry-over from other donors' samples. The chain couples TRBV29-1 to TRBJ1-2; D is perhaps TRBD1 (5 bases). The sample was whole blood, taken in connection with sensitization to the hapten diphenylcyclopropenone (DPC). In DNA form, the CDR3 reads TGCAGCGTTACCGACAGCTATGGCTACACCTTC. It specifies CSVTDSYGYTF.